This T cell receptor (beta chain) was profiled in a study of blood T cell repertoires in COVID-19 (dated by TCRdb to about 2020). A note on the overall study: Collaborator samples came from the United States, Italy and Spain and covered acute and convalescent phases of COVID-19. The prospective study material was composed of cDNA or gDNA derived from T cells, B-cell-depleted T cells, or PBMCs. The dataset comprised deeply sampled blood TCRbeta repertoires from subjects exposed to, actively infected with, or recovered from COVID-19. The repertoires were released in a freely available public database meant as a resource for research on the immune response to SARS-CoV-2. The samples were drawn from two sources: the first 160 participants of the ongoing ImmuneRACE study, and 1,000 to 1,500 subjects contributed by 6 global collaborators. Nearly every sample came with metadata listing a de-identified subject ID, COVID-19 status, age in years and sex. Where HLA class I and class II types were available, the types were taken from metadata supplied by the sample provider, not from assay-based typing.

The CDR3 measures 13 amino acids from cysteine to phenylalanine. Kept here is only the CDR3 DNA, which spans 39 bases and is read in frame from base 1. V is clipped by 2 bases and J by 6 bases, and the sequence between their germline boundaries is 9 bases long. Reading the germline V gene gives CDR1 MNHEY and CDR2 SVGEGT. With respect to this clone: Its antigen has not been determined. Base qualities are not at hand, and no much larger clone is one base apart.

General conclusions and limits of the study: The amount of clinical and demographic metadata varied by source and participant and was provided uncurated.

TCRbeta CDR3 regions were amplified from genomic DNA using the immunoSEQ Assay, a bias-controlled multiplex PCR. The original methods were these. Within the assay, amplification of reference gene primers was used to estimate how many nucleated cells each sample contained. To quantify the absolute abundance of each unique TCRbeta CDR3 rearrangement, sequence reads were collapsed and filtered. For each sample, productive Simpson clonality was calculated by taking the square root of Simpson's diversity index across productive rearrangements. What TCRdb holds here is the immuneACCESS table cut down to in-frame rearrangements. Part of the clones is not present; checked against another copy, under half of the missing clones reflect an unresolved V gene, and the others are unexplained. V, J and clone size were drawn from that table, and D and trimming were deduced from the DNA. The table for this sample lists a few hundred thousand clones; about 86% of them were counted only once. Over 1.5% of the sample goes to the ten largest clones.

Each collaborating institution followed its own protocols to collect whole blood in K2EDTA tubes. For TCRbeta analysis, collaborator samples were shipped as frozen whole blood, as isolated PBMCs, or as DNA extracted from either sample type. This TCR derives from a man aged 30 to 39 with active or convalescent COVID-19. Sequencing was carried out using peripheral blood. Recombination connected TRBV6-2 or TRBV6-3 to TRBJ2-3, with no confident D gene call. The DNA sequence is given as TGTGCCAGCAGTTACGAGGATTGGGATACGCAGTATTTT. Translated, this gives CASSYEDWDTQYF.